This T cell receptor (beta chain) was sequenced in a study of blood T cell repertoires in COVID-19. As for the study in general: There were acute and convalescent COVID-19 samples, and they came from the United States, Italy and Spain.

The CDR3 consists of 13 residues. Germline V lookup: CDR1 MNHEY, CDR2 SVGAGI. Trimming removed 6 bases from V and 7 bases from J; junction bases left unmatched: 7. In the source study's methods: Reference gene primer amplification gave nucleated cell count estimates. TCRdb keeps only in-frame clones here, not all; method: immunoSEQ multiplex PCR. Clone size and V and J calls were adopted from that table, with D and trimming inferred from the DNA. The sample records 55,000 to 90,000 clones, more than 75% being singletons. This sequence originates from a human donor in a cohort sampled during active COVID-19. Sequences were obtained from peripheral blood. This chain joins TRBV6-5 and TRBJ1-2, with 8 bases aligning to TRBD1. DNA of the CDR3: TGTGCCAGCAGACTACAGGGGGATCGTGGCTACACCTTC. It translates to CASRLQGDRGYTF.